These 14 T cell receptor beta chains came from one sample sequenced in a study of blood T cell repertoires in COVID-19. Data came from immunoSEQ multiplex PCR; TCRdb stores just in-frame clones and leaves some out. Here the sample spans around 620,000 clones, about 90% being singletons. Material: peripheral blood. Receptor source: a young woman with acute or convalescent COVID-19.

Here the CDR3 reads CASSLEGAQGARSYTF. The DNA of the CDR3 is TGCGCCAGCAGCTTGGAGGGCGCCCAGGGGGCGAGAAGCTACACCTTC. The chain combines TRBV5-1 with TRBJ1-2, with TRBD1 matching 8 bases. Trimming took 0 bases from V and 9 from J; bases not matched to a gene: 13. This CDR3 has 16 residues. In germline, CDR1 is SGHRS, CDR2 YFSETQ.

The chain links TRBV7-6 to TRBJ1-1; TRBD1 aligns across 8 bases. Germline values: CDR1 SGHVS, CDR2 FNYEAQ. Trimming took 5 bases from V and 3 from J; bases not matched to a gene: 11. This CDR3 comprises 16 residues. CDR3 bases: TGTGCCAGCAGCCGAACAGGGGGTGGTAAACACACTGAAGCTTTCTTT. It encodes CASSRTGGGKHTEAFF.

The rearrangement uses TRBV5-1 and TRBJ2-3; 8 nucleotides agree with TRBD2. V was pared by 4 bases and J by 5 bases, with 12 bases of the junction left unmatched. The CDR3 length is 16 residues. Germline CDR1 is SGHRS and CDR2 is YFSETQ. DNA for the CDR3: TGCGCCAGCAGCCCCCAGGGAGCGGGGGTTAGAGATACGCAGTATTTT. Its protein product is CASSPQGAGVRDTQYF. Variable domain in full (rest from reference TRBV5-1 and TRBJ2-3): KAGVTQTPRYLIKTRGQQVTLSCSPISGHRSVSWYQQTPGQGLQFLFEYFSETQRNKGNFPGRFSGRQFSNSRSEMNVSTLELGDSALYLCASSPQGAGVRDTQYFGPGTRLTVL.

The J gene is TRBJ1-4, the V gene TRBV4-3, with 7 bases lining up with TRBD1. Trimming at V came to 4 bases and at J to 7 bases, leaving 6 bases not matched to a gene. The germline V gene has CDR1 LGHNA and CDR2 YSLEER. The CDR3 extends over 14 amino acids. Written as DNA, the CDR3 is TGCGCCAGCAGCCTCCGACAGGGTTCTGAAAAACTGTTTTTT. Encoded protein: CASSLRQGSEKLFF.

V usage is TRBV5-1 and J usage is TRBJ1-2; 7 bases map to TRBD1. With 0 bases clipped from V and 11 bases from J, the junction kept 13 bases outside the gene matches. In germline, CDR1 is SGHRS, CDR2 YFSETQ. This CDR3 contains 15 residues. In DNA form, the CDR3 reads TGCGCCAGCAGCTTGGTTGTGACAGGGCGTATGGTTTACACCTTC. As protein: CASSLVVTGRMVYTF.

V and J are TRBV18 and TRBJ1-5; TRBD1 matches 7 bases. Germline V CDR1 and CDR2: KGHSH, LQKENI. V shed 1 base, J shed 0 bases, and the junction held 12 bases outside the gene matches. The CDR3 is 19 residues long. The CDR3 nucleotides read TGTGCCAGCTCACCACGGCTTTCGGGCAGGGGGGATAGCAATCAGCCCCAGCATTTT. It is translated as CASSPRLSGRGDSNQPQHF.

The J gene is TRBJ2-5, the V gene TRBV5-4; 7 nucleotides align to TRBD1. The V gene's germline CDR1 is SGHNT and CDR2 YYREEE (reference sequence). The CDR3 spans 13 residues. The J segment lost 4 bases and the V segment lost 4 bases, leaving 4 bases of the junction unmatched. This CDR3 is CASSRQGGETQYF. The CDR3 DNA reads TGTGCCAGCAGCCGACAGGGTGGAGAGACCCAGTACTTC.

The chain joins TRBV7-3 to TRBJ2-5; tentative D call: TRBD2 (6 bases). Trimming pared 0 bases from V and 1 base from J, leaving 9 bases between. CDR1 is SGHTA and CDR2 is FQGTGA in the germline V gene. The CDR3 sequence is 15 residues long. For the CDR3, the DNA is TGTGCCAGCAGCTTAACTGGGGGGACCCAAGAGACCCAGTACTTC. Translating it yields CASSLTGGTQETQYF.

The rearrangement joins TRBV3-1 (or the pseudogene TRBV3-2) to TRBJ1-5, with 8 bases fitting TRBD1. The germline V gene encodes CDR1 LGHDT and CDR2 YNNKEL (reference sequence). The ends lost 5 bases at V and 5 bases at J; junction bases unmatched: 5. The CDR3 extends over 14 amino acids. The CDR3 DNA is TGTGCCAGCAGCGAGACAGGGGTTGATCAGCCCCAGCATTTT. It specifies CASSETGVDQPQHF.

The chain joins TRBV11-3 to TRBJ2-7; D ambiguous. This CDR3 is 13 amino acids long. V lost 1 base, J lost 1 base, and 5 bases lay in between. Germline CDR1 and CDR2: SGHNT and YENEEA. The CDR3 DNA sequence: TGTGCCAGCAGCTTAGGACATTCCTACGAGCAGTACTTC. It yields the protein CASSLGHSYEQYF. The full variable domain, rest sourced from reference TRBV11-3 and TRBJ2-7, is EAGVVQSPRYKIIEKKQPVAFWCNPISGHNTLYWYLQNLGQGPELLIRYENEEAVDDSQLPKDRFSAERLKGVDSTLKIQPAELGDSAVYLCASSLGHSYEQYFGPGTRLTVT.

This chain joins TRBV6-5 and TRBJ1-2; 10 bases are a match to TRBD1. Germline values: CDR1 MNHEY, CDR2 SVGAGI. Losses at the gene ends were 6 bases for V and 4 bases for J; bases not matched to a gene: 8. The CDR3 runs 15 residues. The CDR3 protein is CASSYTRDRGYGYTF. CDR3 DNA sequence: TGTGCCAGCAGCTACACAAGGGACAGGGGCTATGGCTACACCTTC.

V is TRBV12-2 and J is TRBJ2-7; the DNA was not used to check the table's D call, TRBD1. TRBV12-2 is a pseudogene. CDR3 length: 16 amino acids. CDR3 DNA: TGTGCAAGTCGCTTCCCCGGACAGGGGCGGACCTACGAGCAGTACTTC. Translating it yields CASRFPGQGRTYEQYF.

The chain carries TRBV27 and TRBJ1-5, with a possible D match to TRBD1 (5 bases). Trimming took off 4 bases at V and 5 bases at J, with 12 bases between the two ends. CDR3 size: 14 residues. Germline CDR1 reads MNHEY; CDR2 reads SMNVEV (reference sequence). CDR3 in amino acids: CASSWGGRDQPQHF. The CDR3 nucleotides are TGTGCCAGCAGTTGGGGAGGCAGGGATCAGCCCCAGCATTTT.

The rearrangement joins TRBV27 to TRBJ1-1, with a weak D call TRBD1 (6 bases). The ends were cut back, 5 bases at V and 2 bases at J, with 12 bases in the middle. From germline, CDR1 is MNHEY and CDR2 SMNVEV (reference sequence). The CDR3 extends over 14 amino acids. CDR3 loop: CASSRTGPNTEAFF. The CDR3 DNA reads as TGTGCCAGCAGTCGTACAGGGCCAAACACTGAAGCTTTCTTT.